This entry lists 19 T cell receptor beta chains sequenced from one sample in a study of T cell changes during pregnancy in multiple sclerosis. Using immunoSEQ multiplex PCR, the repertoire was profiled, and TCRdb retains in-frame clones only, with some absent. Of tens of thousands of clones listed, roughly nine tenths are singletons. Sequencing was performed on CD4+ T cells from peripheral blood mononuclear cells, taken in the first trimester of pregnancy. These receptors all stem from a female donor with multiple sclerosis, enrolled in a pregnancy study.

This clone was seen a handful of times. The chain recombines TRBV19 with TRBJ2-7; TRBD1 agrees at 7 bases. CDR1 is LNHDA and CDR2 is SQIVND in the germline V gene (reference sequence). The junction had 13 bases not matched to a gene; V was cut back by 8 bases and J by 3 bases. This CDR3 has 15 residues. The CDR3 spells CASQPDRDSYYEQYF. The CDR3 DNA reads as TGTGCCAGTCAGCCCGACCGGGACAGCTACTACGAGCAGTACTTC. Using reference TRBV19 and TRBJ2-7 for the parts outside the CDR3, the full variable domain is DGGITQSPKYLFRKEGQNVTLSCEQNLNHDAMYWYRQDPGQGLRLIYYSQIVNDFQKGDIAEGYSVSREKKESFPLTVTSAQKNPTAFYLCASQPDRDSYYEQYFGPGTRLTVT.

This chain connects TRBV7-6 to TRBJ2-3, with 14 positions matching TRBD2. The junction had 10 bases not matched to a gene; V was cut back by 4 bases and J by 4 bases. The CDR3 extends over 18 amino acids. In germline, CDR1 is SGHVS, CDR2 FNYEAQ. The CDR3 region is CASSWGLAGVGGPDTQYF. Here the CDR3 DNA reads TGTGCCAGCAGCTGGGGACTAGCGGGAGTCGGTGGGCCAGATACGCAGTATTTT.

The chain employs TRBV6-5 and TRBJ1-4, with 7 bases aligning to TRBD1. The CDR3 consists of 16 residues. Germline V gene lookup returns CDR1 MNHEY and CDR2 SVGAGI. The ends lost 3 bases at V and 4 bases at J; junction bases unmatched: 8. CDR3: CASSYSGQLNNEKLFF. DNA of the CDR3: TGTGCCAGCAGTTATTCGGGACAGCTCAATAATGAAAAACTGTTTTTT.

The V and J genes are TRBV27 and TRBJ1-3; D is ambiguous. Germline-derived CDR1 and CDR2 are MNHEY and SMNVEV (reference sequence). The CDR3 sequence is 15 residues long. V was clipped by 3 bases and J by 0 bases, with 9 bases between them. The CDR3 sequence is CASSFRRVSGNTIYF. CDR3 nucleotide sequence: TGTGCCAGCAGTTTTCGACGGGTCTCTGGAAACACCATATATTTT.

The CDR3 reads CASSSGGLVGNEQFF. The CDR3 DNA sequence: TGCGCCAGCAGCTCCGGGGGATTGGTGGGCAATGAGCAGTTCTTC. The chain is built from TRBV5-1 and TRBJ2-1, with a weak D call TRBD2 (6 bases). V lost 3 bases, J lost 6 bases, and 16 bases lay in between. This CDR3 comprises 15 residues. Germline-derived CDR1 and CDR2 are SGHRS and YFSETQ.

The CDR3 nucleotides are TGTGCCTGGAGTGTAGGGACTAGCGATGGCGAGACCCAGTACTTC. It translates to CAWSVGTSDGETQYF. The V gene is TRBV30, the J gene TRBJ2-5; 10 nucleotides align to TRBD2. Germline V CDR1 and CDR2: GTSNPN, SVGIG (reference sequence). The CDR3 spans 15 residues. V shed 0 bases and J 5 bases; nucleotides not matched to a gene: 6.

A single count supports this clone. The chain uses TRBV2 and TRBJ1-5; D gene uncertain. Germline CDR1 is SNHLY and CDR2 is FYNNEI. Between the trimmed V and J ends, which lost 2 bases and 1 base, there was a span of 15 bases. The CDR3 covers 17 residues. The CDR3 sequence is CASSEMGPGTSNQPQHF. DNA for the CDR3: TGTGCCAGCAGTGAAATGGGTCCAGGCACAAGCAATCAGCCCCAGCATTTT.

The CDR3 protein is CATKRIGTGEGYTF. CDR3 DNA: TGTGCCACCAAAAGAATTGGGACAGGGGAAGGCTACACCTTC. The chain couples TRBV10-3 to TRBJ1-2; TRBD1 aligns across 10 bases. Germline V gives CDR1 ENHRY, CDR2 SYGVKD. The CDR3 runs to 14 residues. V lost 10 bases, J lost 8 bases, and 13 bases stayed unmatched.

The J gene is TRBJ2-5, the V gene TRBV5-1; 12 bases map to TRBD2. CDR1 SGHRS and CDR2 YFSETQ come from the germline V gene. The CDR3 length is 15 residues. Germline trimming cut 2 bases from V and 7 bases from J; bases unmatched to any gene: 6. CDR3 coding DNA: TGCGCCAGCAGCTTAGGACTAGCGGGGTCAGGGACCCAGTACTTC. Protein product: CASSLGLAGSGTQYF.

In DNA, the CDR3 is TGTGCCAGCAGCTTTTCGGGAAGGATGGCTAGCGGGAGCGGGGAGACCCAGTACTTC. It encodes CASSFSGRMASGSGETQYF. This chain links TRBV11-2 with TRBJ2-5; 10 nucleotides line up with TRBD2. The CDR3 consists of 19 residues. V was clipped by 3 bases and J by 5 bases; unmatched bases: 18. CDR1 is SGHAT and CDR2 is FQNNGV in the germline V gene.

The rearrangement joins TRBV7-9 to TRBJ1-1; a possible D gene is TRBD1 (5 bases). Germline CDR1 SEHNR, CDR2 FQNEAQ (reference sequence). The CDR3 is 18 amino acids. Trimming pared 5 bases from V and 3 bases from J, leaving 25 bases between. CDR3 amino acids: CASSVLHVFRGGYTEAFF. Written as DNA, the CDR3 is TGTGCCAGCAGCGTACTCCATGTCTTTCGCGGGGGGTACACTGAAGCTTTCTTT.

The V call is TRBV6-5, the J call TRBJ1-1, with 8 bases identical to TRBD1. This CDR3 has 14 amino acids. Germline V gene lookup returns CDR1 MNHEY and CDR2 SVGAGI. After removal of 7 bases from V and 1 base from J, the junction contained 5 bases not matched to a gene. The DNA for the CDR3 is TGTGCCAGCATTCGACAGGGGAGGAACACTGAAGCTTTCTTT. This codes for CASIRQGRNTEAFF.

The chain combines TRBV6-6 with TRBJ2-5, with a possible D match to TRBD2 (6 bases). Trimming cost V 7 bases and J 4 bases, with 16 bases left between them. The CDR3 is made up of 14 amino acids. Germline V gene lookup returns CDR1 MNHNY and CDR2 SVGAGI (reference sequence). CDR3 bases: TGTGCCAGCACAAGAGTAGCGGAAACAGAGACCCAGTACTTC. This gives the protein CASTRVAETETQYF.

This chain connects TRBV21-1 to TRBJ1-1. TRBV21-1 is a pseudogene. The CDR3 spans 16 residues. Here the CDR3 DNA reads TGTGCCAGCAGCATCGAACCTTGGACTACGAACACTGAAGCTTTCTTT. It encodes CASSIEPWTTNTEAFF.

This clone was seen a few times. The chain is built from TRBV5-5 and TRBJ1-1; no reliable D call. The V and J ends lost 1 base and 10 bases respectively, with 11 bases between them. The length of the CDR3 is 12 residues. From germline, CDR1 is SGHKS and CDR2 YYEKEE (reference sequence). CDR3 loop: CASSLWTDGAFF. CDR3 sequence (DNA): TGTGCCAGCAGCTTGTGGACTGACGGAGCTTTCTTT.

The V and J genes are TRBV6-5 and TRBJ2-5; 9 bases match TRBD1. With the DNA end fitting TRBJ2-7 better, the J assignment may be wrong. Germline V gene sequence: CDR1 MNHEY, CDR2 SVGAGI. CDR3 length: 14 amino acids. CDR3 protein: CASSSGTGLVEQYF. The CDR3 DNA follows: TGTGCCAGCAGTTCCGGGACAGGGTTGGTCGAGCAGTACTTC.

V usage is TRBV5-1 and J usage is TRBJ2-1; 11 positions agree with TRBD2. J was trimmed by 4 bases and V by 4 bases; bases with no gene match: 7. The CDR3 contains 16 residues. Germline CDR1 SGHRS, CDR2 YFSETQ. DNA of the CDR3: TGCGCCAGCAGCACTAGCGGGAGCCCTGCTTACAATGAGCAGTTCTTC. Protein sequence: CASSTSGSPAYNEQFF.

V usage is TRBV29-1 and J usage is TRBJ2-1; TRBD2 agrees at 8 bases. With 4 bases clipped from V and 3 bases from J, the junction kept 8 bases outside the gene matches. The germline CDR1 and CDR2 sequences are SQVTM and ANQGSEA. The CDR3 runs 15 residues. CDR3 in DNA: TGCAGCGTTGGACCAGCGGGAGACTTCTACAATGAGCAGTTCTTC. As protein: CSVGPAGDFYNEQFF.

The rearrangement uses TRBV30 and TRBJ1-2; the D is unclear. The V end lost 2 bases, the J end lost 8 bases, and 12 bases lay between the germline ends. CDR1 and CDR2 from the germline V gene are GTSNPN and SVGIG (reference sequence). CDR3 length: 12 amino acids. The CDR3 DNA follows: TGTGCCTGGAGTAGAGGTCCTGGGGGCTACACCTTC. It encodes CAWSRGPGGYTF.